Below, 26 T cell receptor beta chains from the same sample are listed, as sequenced in a study of T cells in women clearing cervical HPV infection. This table comes from immunoSEQ multiplex PCR, and its TCRdb copy is limited to in-frame clones, with some not included. Its table records over 30,000 clones. The sample comprised blood buffy coat. These receptors originate from a woman between 18 and 70 years old with a cervical HPV16 infection that either progressed to CIN3+ or cleared (not recorded which).

Comments on this clone: Read data end 3 residues before the CDR3 end; the end is taken from the germline J gene. The V gene is TRBV20-1, the J gene TRBJ2-3, with 7 positions matching TRBD1. Germline values: CDR1 DFQATT, CDR2 SNEGSKA (reference sequence). This CDR3 has 12 residues. The junction had 5 bases not matched to a gene; V was cut back by 5 bases and J by 6 bases. This CDR3 is CSAPTGVDTQYF. Partial CDR3 DNA: TGCAGTGCTCCTACAGGGGTTGATACG.

Of note for this clone: The CDR3 end is not reached by the read, which stops 3 residues before it; the germline J gene fills it in. The chain carries TRBV20-1 and TRBJ2-3; D is ambiguous. This CDR3 region has 10 residues. The germline V gene encodes CDR1 DFQATT and CDR2 SNEGSKA (reference sequence). CDR3 in amino acids: CSAQQETQYF. The part of the CDR3 DNA that was read is TGCAGTGCTCAACAAGAGACG.

Concerning this clone itself: Sequencing ends 3 residues short of the CDR3 end; the germline J gene provides the rest. The chain has TRBV7-7 and TRBJ2-3; 7 bases line up with TRBD1. CDR1 and CDR2 (germline): SSHAT, FNYEAQ (reference sequence). This CDR3 contains 15 residues. CDR3 in amino acids: CASSQLQGSQETQYF. Incomplete CDR3 DNA: TGTGCCAGCAGCCAATTACAGGGGTCCCAAGAGACG. The full variable domain, with the rest looked up from reference TRBV7-7 and TRBJ2-3, is GAGVSQSPRYKVTKRGQDVTLRCDPISSHATLYWYQQALGQGPEFLTYFNYEAQPDKSGLPSDRFSAERPEGSISTLTIQRTEQRDSAMYRCASSQLQGSQETQYFGPGTRLTVL.

A remark on this clone: The read terminates 3 residues before the CDR3 end, so the remaining end is supplied by the germline J gene. The chain employs TRBV19 and TRBJ1-2; 7 positions agree with TRBD1. CDR3 size: 19 residues. Losses at the gene ends were 6 bases for V and 1 base for J; bases not matched to a gene: 20. Per the germline V gene, CDR1 is LNHDA and CDR2 is SQIVND (reference sequence). CDR3 loop: CASSPGQSLVLLFNYGYTF. The DNA read from the CDR3 is TGTGCCAGTAGCCCGGGACAGTCCTTGGTGCTCCTCTTTAACTATGGC.

With respect to this clone: The read terminates 3 residues ahead of where the CDR3 ends, so the germline J gene completes it. The genes are TRBV7-2 and TRBJ2-7; 8 bases are shared with TRBD1. The germline V gene has CDR1 SGHTA and CDR2 FQGNSA. The CDR3 is made up of 15 amino acids. Trimming cost V 4 bases and J 5 bases; bases outside gene matches: 10. CDR3 residues: CASSSTGARYDEQYF. CDR3 bases read: TGTGCCAGCAGCTCGACAGGGGCGCGGTACGACGAG.

To note about this clone: The read ends 3 residues early relative to the CDR3; the germline J gene fills the gap. The genes are TRBV7-9 and TRBJ1-2; perhaps TRBD1 as D (6 bases). This CDR3 spans 15 amino acids. Germline-derived CDR1 and CDR2 are SEHNR and FQNEAQ (reference sequence). CDR3 in amino acids: CASSPTGMSYNDYTF. Incomplete CDR3 DNA: TGTGCCAGCAGTCCTACAGGGATGTCCTACAATGAC.

Of note for this clone: The read stops 3 residues short of the end of the CDR3; the missing end is completed from the germline J gene. This chain joins TRBV27 and TRBJ2-3; a weak D match, TRBD1 (6 bases). Germline V CDR1 and CDR2: MNHEY, SMNVEV (reference sequence). Trimming took 6 bases from V and 2 from J, leaving 15 bases between them. The CDR3 spans 15 residues. CDR3 bases read: TGTGCCAGCAGGCCATCGGGACAACTCACAGATACG. Translating it yields CASRPSGQLTDT. In full, the CDR3 reads CASRPSGQLTDTQYF.

With respect to this clone: The read gets to within 3 residues of the CDR3 end, and the germline J gene fills in the rest. The chain has TRBV2 and TRBJ2-2; maybe TRBD2 (6 bases). Germline V gene data show CDR1 as SNHLY and CDR2 as FYNNEI. The CDR3 contains 12 residues. CDR3 loop: CASRGTGEKLFF. CDR3 DNA (partial): TGTGCCAGCCGGGGGACTGGGGAAAAG.

In the case of this clone: The observed sequence ends 3 residues before the CDR3 terminus, with the missing tail filled in from the germline J gene. The rearrangement links TRBV7-2 to TRBJ1-1, with no clear D. CDR3 length equals 13 residues. The germline V and J ends were trimmed by 5 bases and 1 base, with 8 bases remaining between them. CDR1 and CDR2 (germline): SGHTA, FQGNSA. The CDR3 spells CASSTTGNTEAFF. The sequenced CDR3 bases are TGTGCCAGCAGCACTACGGGGAACACTGAA.

Worth noting for this clone: The read is 3 residues too short to cover the CDR3 end, so that end is filled in from the germline J gene. The V and J genes are TRBV5-6 and TRBJ2-3; 8 bases are a match to TRBD2. The CDR3 sequence is 15 residues long. CDR1 is SGHDT, CDR2 YYEEEE, per germline. The V segment lost 7 bases and the J segment 0 bases; nucleotides outside the gene matches: 7. The covered CDR3 bases are TGTGCCAGCTCGGCTAGCGGGTTAAGCACAGATACG. Translating gives CASSASGLSTDT. The whole CDR3 is CASSASGLSTDTQYF.

Concerning this clone: The read finishes 3 residues shy of the CDR3 end, and the germline J gene is used to complete it. This rearrangement joins TRBV20-1 to TRBJ2-2, with unresolved D. This CDR3 is 13 amino acids long. Germline-derived CDR1 and CDR2 are DFQATT and SNEGSKA (reference sequence). Trimming removed 2 bases from V and 0 bases from J, with 4 bases in between. This chain's CDR3 is CSARFANTGELFF. The CDR3 DNA, read in part, is TGCAGTGCTAGATTCGCGAACACCGGGGAG.

On this clone itself: The CDR3 end falls 3 residues outside the read, so it is completed with the germline J gene. This sequence joins TRBV6-2 or TRBV6-3 and TRBJ2-7; 7 bases align to TRBD1. With 5 bases clipped from V and 0 bases from J, the junction kept 7 bases outside the gene matches. Germline V gene data show CDR1 as MNHEY and CDR2 as SVGEGT. This CDR3 has 15 residues. CDR3 bases read: TGTGCCAGCAGTCCCAACAGGGGAATCTCCTACGAG. It yields the protein CASSPNRGISYE. The complete CDR3 sequence is CASSPNRGISYEQYF.

On this clone: With the read ending 3 residues before the CDR3 end, the germline J gene is used to fill in that end. The rearrangement links TRBV19 to TRBJ2-1, with 9 bases aligning to TRBD2. The germline V gene encodes CDR1 LNHDA and CDR2 SQIVND (reference sequence). V gave up 3 bases and J gave up 4 bases; unmatched junction bases: 7. The CDR3 has 16 amino acids. CDR3 bases read: TGTGCCAGTAGTATTAGGGCTAGCGGGGTGTACAATGAG. Residues: CASSIRASGVYNE. The CDR3 reads in full as CASSIRASGVYNEQFF.

Of note for this clone: The CDR3 end falls 3 residues outside the read, so it is completed with the germline J gene. The J gene is TRBJ2-1, the V gene TRBV7-9; no clear D gene. Per the germline V gene, CDR1 is SEHNR and CDR2 is FQNEAQ (reference sequence). This CDR3 contains 15 residues. V dropped 1 base and J dropped 2 bases, with 9 bases sitting between them. The CDR3 reads CASSLDPRPYNEQFF. CDR3 bases read: TGTGCCAGCAGCTTAGACCCGCGCCCCTACAATGAG.

Concerning this clone itself: Read coverage stops 3 residues before the CDR3 terminus; the germline J gene supplies the remainder. The V gene is TRBV7-6, the J gene TRBJ1-4; D is undetermined. CDR3 size: 14 residues. V lost 1 base and J 6 bases, leaving 9 bases between the germline ends. Germline CDR1 reads SGHVS; CDR2 reads FNYEAQ. The CDR3 DNA, read in part, is TGTGCCAGCAGCTTAGGTTCCGGGTATGAAAAA. Its translation: CASSLGSGYEK. From start to end, the CDR3 is CASSLGSGYEKLFF. Full variable domain (remainder filled in from reference TRBV7-6 and TRBJ1-4): GAGVSQSPRYKVTKRGQDVALRCDPISGHVSLYWYRQALGQGPEFLTYFNYEAQQDKSGLPNDRFSAERPEGSISTLTIQRTEQRDSAMYRCASSLGSGYEKLFFGSGTQLSVL.

Partial CDR3 DNA: TGTGCCAGCGCCGACAGGGCTTGGGGCTCCTATAATTCACCC. Its translation is CASADRAWGSYNSP. The full CDR3 protein reads CASADRAWGSYNSPLHF. The rearrangement links TRBV2 to TRBJ1-6, with 7 nucleotides matching TRBD1. The CDR3 goes on 3 residues after the read ends, and that part is filled in from the germline J gene. The CDR3 loop spans 17 amino acids. V lost 8 bases, J lost 0 bases, and 10 bases stayed unmatched. Germline CDR1 SNHLY, CDR2 FYNNEI.

On this clone: The read comes to an end 3 residues before the CDR3 does, leaving the germline J gene to fill in the end. This sequence joins TRBV5-5 and TRBJ1-4, with D perhaps matching TRBD1 (6 bases). The CDR3 is 13 residues long. Germline CDR1 reads SGHKS; CDR2 reads YYEKEE (reference sequence). CDR3 DNA (partial): TGTGCCAGCAGCCCCCAGGGGAATTCACCA. Translation gives CASSPQGNSP. The complete CDR3 sequence is CASSPQGNSPLFF.

Concerning this clone itself: Read coverage stops 3 residues before the CDR3 terminus; the germline J gene supplies the remainder. The chain combines TRBV28 with TRBJ1-1, with D possibly being TRBD1 (6 bases). This CDR3 has 13 residues. Trimming removed 6 bases at V and 7 bases at J, with 15 bases between. From germline, CDR1 is MDHEN and CDR2 SYDVKM. CDR3 amino acids: CASSPGEGGEAFF. CDR3 DNA (partial): TGTGCCAGCAGCCCAGGGGAGGGAGGTGAA.

Regarding this clone: The CDR3 extends 3 residues past the end of the read, so its final part is completed from the germline J gene. The chain combines TRBV2 with TRBJ2-2; TRBD1 is a possible D gene (6 bases). The length of the CDR3 is 14 residues. The germline CDR1 and CDR2 sequences are SNHLY and FYNNEI. This chain's CDR3 is CASSGTAAKEKLFF. CDR3 bases read: TGTGCCAGCAGTGGGACAGCGGCAAAGGAAAAG.

CDR3 bases read: TGTGCCATCGGGCCGAACATTGGCACAGATACG. This sequence encodes CAIGPNIGTDT. The CDR3, in full, reads CAIGPNIGTDTQYF. V and J are TRBV10-3 and TRBJ2-3; D uncertain. The observed sequence ends 3 residues before the CDR3 terminus, with the missing tail filled in from the germline J gene. Trimming removed 8 bases from V and 1 base from J, with 13 bases in between. This CDR3 spans 14 amino acids. From germline, CDR1 is ENHRY and CDR2 SYGVKD.

On this clone: The read terminates 3 residues before the CDR3 end, so the remaining end is supplied by the germline J gene. The gene calls are TRBV5-1 and TRBJ2-7; TRBD2 matches at 11 bases. CDR3 length: 14 residues. V lost 4 bases, J lost 3 bases, and 3 bases stayed unmatched. The germline CDR1 and CDR2 sequences are SGHRS and YFSETQ. The chain's CDR3 is CASSQGLAGYEQYF. The sequenced CDR3 bases are TGCGCCAGCAGCCAAGGACTAGCGGGCTACGAG.

About this clone itself: The read terminates 3 residues ahead of where the CDR3 ends, so the germline J gene completes it. This chain links TRBV6-1 with TRBJ2-3, with 7 bases identical to TRBD1. This CDR3 contains 14 residues. Looked up from germline, CDR1 is MNHNS and CDR2 is SASEGT. The CDR3 spells CASSGRQGSQPQYF. The sequenced part of the CDR3 DNA is TGTGCCAGCAGTGGCAGACAGGGTTCTCAGCCG.

Points on this clone: The same CDR3 also results from other DNA sequences found in this sample. CDR3 DNA (partial): TGTGCCAGCAGTCTACAGGGGTCCAATCAGCCC. Amino acid sequence: CASSLQGSNQP. The full CDR3 sequence reads CASSLQGSNQPQHF. The V and J genes are TRBV7-9 and TRBJ1-5, with 7 bases lining up with TRBD1. From the germline J gene comes the end of the CDR3, since the read stops 3 residues before it. The germline CDR1 and CDR2 sequences are SEHNR and FQNEAQ (reference sequence). V lost 6 bases, J lost 3 bases, and 5 bases stayed unmatched. This CDR3 has 14 amino acids.

Remarks on this clone: The read falls 3 residues short of the CDR3 end, and the missing part is taken from the germline J gene. The chain joins TRBV19 to TRBJ1-4; TRBD1 matches 7 bases. The CDR3 runs 17 residues. The J segment lost 0 bases and the V segment lost 4 bases, leaving 8 bases of the junction unmatched. Germline V gene sequence: CDR1 LNHDA, CDR2 SQIVND (reference sequence). CDR3 residues: CASSTARGVATNEKLFF. CDR3 bases read: TGTGCCAGTAGTACGGCCAGGGGGGTTGCAACTAATGAAAAA. Full variable domain (missing parts from reference TRBV19 and TRBJ1-4): DGGITQSPKYLFRKEGQNVTLSCEQNLNHDAMYWYRQDPGQGLRLIYYSQIVNDFQKGDIAEGYSVSREKKESFPLTVTSAQKNPTAFYLCASSTARGVATNEKLFFGSGTQLSVL.

With respect to this clone: The read gets to within 3 residues of the CDR3 end, and the germline J gene fills in the rest. The chain links TRBV5-1 to TRBJ2-3; D gene ambiguous. Trimming stripped 0 bases from V and 0 bases from J, with 8 bases between. Germline V gene lookup returns CDR1 SGHRS and CDR2 YFSETQ. The CDR3 extends over 15 amino acids. The CDR3 here is CASSLEQISTDTQYF. The sequenced part of the CDR3 DNA is TGCGCCAGCAGCTTGGAACAGATTAGCACAGATACG. Full variable domain (rest looked up from reference TRBV5-1 and TRBJ2-3): KAGVTQTPRYLIKTRGQQVTLSCSPISGHRSVSWYQQTPGQGLQFLFEYFSETQRNKGNFPGRFSGRQFSNSRSEMNVSTLELGDSALYLCASSLEQISTDTQYFGPGTRLTVL.

On this clone itself: The sequenced fragment ends 3 residues before the CDR3 boundary, so the rest is inferred from the germline J gene. Other DNA sequences in the same sample also yield this CDR3. The chain joins TRBV10-3 to TRBJ1-3; D uncertain. The CDR3 runs 14 residues. Germline V gene lookup returns CDR1 ENHRY and CDR2 SYGVKD. V was pared by 8 bases and J by 4 bases, with 15 bases between. The sequenced CDR3 bases are TGTGCCATCGCATCGGTAGGGTCCGGAAACACC. This codes for CAIASVGSGNT. The entire CDR3 is CAIASVGSGNTIYF.